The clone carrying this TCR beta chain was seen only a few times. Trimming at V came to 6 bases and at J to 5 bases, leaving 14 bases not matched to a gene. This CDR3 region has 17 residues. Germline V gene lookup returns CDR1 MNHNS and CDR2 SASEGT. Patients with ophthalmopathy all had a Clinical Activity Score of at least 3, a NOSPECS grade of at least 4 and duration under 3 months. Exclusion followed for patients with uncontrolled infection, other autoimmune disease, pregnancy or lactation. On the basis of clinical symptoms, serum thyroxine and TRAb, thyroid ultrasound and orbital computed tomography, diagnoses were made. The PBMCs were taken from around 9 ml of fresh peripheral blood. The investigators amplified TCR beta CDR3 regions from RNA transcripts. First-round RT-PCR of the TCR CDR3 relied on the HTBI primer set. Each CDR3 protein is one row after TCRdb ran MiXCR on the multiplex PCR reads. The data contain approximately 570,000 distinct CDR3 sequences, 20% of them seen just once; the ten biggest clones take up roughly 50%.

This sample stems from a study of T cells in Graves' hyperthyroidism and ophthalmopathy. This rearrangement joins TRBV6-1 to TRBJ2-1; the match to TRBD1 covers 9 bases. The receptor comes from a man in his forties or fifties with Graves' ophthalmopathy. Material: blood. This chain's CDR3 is CASRGGGRTGVNNEQFF. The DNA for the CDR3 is TGTGCCAGCAGGGGGGGTGGAAGGACAGGGGTGAACAATGAGCAGTTCTTC.